The clone carrying this T cell receptor beta chain was detected many times. Its target is not known. V gave up 6 bases and J gave up 6 bases; unmatched junction bases: 5. The CDR3 extends over 12 amino acids. The data stem from a study of Graves' ophthalmopathy and Graves' hyperthyroidism. Points from the study as a whole: For predicting ophthalmopathy progression, the model had 60% to 71% sensitivity and under 85% specificity. Most thyroid-expanded clonotypes exceeding 0.001 frequency were also found in blood.

CDR3 regions of TCR beta were amplified from RNA transcripts. HTBI primers were used in a first-round RT-PCR, which preceded a second-round multiplex PCR. MiXCR, run by TCRdb on the multiplex PCR reads, gives a single entry per CDR3 protein. The sample holds around 590,000 distinct CDR3 sequences, approximately 35% seen once. Sequenced sample: peripheral blood or thyroid tissue (not recorded which). The chain uses TRBV12-3 or TRBV12-4 and TRBJ2-7; 7 nucleotides line up with TRBD1. The TCR originated in an adult man with Graves' hyperthyroidism. This CDR3 reads CASSPQGTEQYF. The CDR3 DNA reads as TGTGCCAGCAGCCCACAGGGGACCGAGCAGTACTTC.